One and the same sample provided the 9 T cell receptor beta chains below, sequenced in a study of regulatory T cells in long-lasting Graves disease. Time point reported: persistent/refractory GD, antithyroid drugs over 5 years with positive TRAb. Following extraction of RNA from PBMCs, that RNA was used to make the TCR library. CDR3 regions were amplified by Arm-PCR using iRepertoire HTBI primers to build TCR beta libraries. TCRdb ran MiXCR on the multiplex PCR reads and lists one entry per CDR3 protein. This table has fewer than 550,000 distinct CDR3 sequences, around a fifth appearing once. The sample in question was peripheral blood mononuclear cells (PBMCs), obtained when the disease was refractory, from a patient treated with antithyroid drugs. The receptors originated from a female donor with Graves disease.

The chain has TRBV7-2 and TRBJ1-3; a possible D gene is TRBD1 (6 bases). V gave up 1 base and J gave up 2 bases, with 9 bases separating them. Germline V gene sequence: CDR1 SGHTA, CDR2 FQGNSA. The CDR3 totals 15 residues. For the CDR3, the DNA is TGTGCCAGCAGCTTAGACGGACAGACTGGAAACACCATATATTTT. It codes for CASSLDGQTGNTIYF. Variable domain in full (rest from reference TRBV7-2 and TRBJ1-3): GAGVSQSPSNKVTEKGKDVELRCDPISGHTALYWYRQSLGQGLEFLIYFQGNSAPDKSGLPSDRFSAERTGGSVSTLTIQRTQQEDSAVYLCASSLDGQTGNTIYFGEGSWLTVV.

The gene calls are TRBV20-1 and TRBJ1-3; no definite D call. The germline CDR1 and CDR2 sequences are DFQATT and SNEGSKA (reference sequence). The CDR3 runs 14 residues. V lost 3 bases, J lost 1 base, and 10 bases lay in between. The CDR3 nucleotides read TGCAGTGCTAGTTACGGAACTTCTGGAAACACCATATATTTT. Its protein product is CSASYGTSGNTIYF.

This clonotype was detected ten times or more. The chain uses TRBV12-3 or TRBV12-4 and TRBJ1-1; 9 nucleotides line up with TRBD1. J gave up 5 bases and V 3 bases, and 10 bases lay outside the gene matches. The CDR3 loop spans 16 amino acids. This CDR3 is CASSFLSGQGETEAFF. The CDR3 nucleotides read TGTGCCAGCAGTTTTTTGTCGGGACAGGGCGAGACTGAAGCTTTCTTT.

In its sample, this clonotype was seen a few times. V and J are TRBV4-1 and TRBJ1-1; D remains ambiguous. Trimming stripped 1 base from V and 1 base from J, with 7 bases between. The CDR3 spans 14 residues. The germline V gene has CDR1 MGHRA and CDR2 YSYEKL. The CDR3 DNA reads TGCGCCAGCAGCCAAGCCAACAGGAACACTGAAGCTTTCTTT. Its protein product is CASSQANRNTEAFF.

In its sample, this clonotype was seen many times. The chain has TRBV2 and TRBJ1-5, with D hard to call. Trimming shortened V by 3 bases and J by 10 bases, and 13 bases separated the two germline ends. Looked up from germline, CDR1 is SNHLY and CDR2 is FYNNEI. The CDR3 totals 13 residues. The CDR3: CASSDRLSGPQHF. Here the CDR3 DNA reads TGTGCCAGCAGTGACAGGCTCTCTGGTCCCCAGCATTTT. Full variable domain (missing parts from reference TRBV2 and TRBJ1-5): EPEVTQTPSHQVTQMGQEVILRCVPISNHLYFYWYRQILGQKVEFLVSFYNNEISEKSEIFDDQFSVERPDGSNFTLKIRSTKLEDSAMYFCASSDRLSGPQHFGDGTRLSIL.

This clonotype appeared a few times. The CDR3 bases are TGTGCCAGCAGCCTAGCCGGGATCGTCTTTGGAAACACCATATATTTT. This gives the protein CASSLAGIVFGNTIYF. The chain links TRBV11-2 to TRBJ1-3; no firm D call. V was cut by 5 bases and J by 3 bases, with 17 bases left in between. This CDR3 is 16 amino acids long. Germline lookup yields CDR1 SGHAT and CDR2 FQNNGV.

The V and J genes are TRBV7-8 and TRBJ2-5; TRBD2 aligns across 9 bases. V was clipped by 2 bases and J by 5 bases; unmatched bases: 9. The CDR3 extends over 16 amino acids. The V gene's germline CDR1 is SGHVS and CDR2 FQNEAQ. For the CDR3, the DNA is TGTGCCAGCAGCTTAATCGGGCTAGCGGGGACCGAGACCCAGTACTTC. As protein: CASSLIGLAGTETQYF.

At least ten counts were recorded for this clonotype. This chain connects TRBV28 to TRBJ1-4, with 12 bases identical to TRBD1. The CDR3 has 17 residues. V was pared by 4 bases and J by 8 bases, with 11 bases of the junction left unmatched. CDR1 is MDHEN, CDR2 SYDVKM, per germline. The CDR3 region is CASSSPLGQGANEKLFF. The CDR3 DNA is TGTGCCAGCAGTTCCCCCCTGGGACAGGGGGCGAACGAAAAACTGTTTTTT.

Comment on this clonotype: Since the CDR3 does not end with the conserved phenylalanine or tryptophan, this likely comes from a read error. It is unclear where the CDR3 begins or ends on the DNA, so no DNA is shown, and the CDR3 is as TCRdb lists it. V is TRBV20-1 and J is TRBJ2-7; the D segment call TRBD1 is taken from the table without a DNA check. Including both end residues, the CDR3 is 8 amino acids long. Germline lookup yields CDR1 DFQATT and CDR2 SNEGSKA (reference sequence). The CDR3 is CSARTRGQ.